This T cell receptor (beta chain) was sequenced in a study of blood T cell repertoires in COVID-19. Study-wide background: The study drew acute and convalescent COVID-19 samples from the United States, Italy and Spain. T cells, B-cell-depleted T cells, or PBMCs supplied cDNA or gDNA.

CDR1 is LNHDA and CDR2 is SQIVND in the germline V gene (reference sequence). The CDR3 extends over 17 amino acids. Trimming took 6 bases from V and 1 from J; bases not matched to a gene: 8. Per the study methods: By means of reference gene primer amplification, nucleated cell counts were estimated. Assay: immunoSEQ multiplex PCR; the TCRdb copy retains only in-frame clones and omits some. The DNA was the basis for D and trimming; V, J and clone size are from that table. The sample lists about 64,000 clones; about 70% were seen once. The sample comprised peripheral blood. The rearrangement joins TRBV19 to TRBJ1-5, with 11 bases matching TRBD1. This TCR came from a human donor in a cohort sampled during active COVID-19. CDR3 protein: CASSQDRGLGSNQPQHF. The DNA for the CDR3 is TGTGCCAGTAGCCAGGACAGGGGGCTGGGGAGCAATCAGCCCCAGCATTTT. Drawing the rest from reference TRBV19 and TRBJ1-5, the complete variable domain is DGGITQSPKYLFRKEGQNVTLSCEQNLNHDAMYWYRQDPGQGLRLIYYSQIVNDFQKGDIAEGYSVSREKKESFPLTVTSAQKNPTAFYLCASSQDRGLGSNQPQHFGDGTRLSIL.